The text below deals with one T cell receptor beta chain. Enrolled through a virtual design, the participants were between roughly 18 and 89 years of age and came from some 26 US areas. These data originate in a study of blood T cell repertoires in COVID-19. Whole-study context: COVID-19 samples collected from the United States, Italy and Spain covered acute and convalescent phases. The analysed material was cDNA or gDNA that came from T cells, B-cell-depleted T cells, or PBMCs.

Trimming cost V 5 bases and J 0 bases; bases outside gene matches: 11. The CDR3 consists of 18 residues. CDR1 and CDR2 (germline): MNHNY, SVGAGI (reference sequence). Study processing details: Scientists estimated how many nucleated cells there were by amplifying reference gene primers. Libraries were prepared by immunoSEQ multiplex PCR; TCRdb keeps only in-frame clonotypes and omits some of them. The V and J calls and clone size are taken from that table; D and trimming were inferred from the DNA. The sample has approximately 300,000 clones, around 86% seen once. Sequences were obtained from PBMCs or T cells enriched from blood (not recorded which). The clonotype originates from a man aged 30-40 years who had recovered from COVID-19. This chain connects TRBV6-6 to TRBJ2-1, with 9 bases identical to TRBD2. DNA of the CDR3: TGTGCCAGCAGTCTCCAAGGCCCTAGCGGGGTCTCCTACAATGAGCAGTTCTTC. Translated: CASSLQGPSGVSYNEQFF.